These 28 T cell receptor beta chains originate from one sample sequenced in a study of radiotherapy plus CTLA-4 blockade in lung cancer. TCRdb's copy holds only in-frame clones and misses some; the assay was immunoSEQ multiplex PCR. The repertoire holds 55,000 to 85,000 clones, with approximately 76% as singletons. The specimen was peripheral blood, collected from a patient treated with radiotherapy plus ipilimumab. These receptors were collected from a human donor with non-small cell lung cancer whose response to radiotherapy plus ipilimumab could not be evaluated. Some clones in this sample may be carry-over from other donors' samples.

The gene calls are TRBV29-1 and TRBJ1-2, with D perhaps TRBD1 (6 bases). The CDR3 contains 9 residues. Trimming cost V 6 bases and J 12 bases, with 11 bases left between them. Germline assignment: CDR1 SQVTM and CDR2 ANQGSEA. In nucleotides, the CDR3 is TGCAGCGTCTCAGGGGCAAACACCTTC. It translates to CSVSGANTF.

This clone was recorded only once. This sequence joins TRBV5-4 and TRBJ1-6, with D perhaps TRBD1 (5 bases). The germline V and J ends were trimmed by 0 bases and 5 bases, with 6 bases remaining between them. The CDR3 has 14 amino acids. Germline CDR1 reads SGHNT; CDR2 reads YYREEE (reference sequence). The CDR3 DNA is TGTGCCAGCAGCTTGGAGGGGAATAATTCACCCCTCCACTTT. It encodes CASSLEGNNSPLHF.

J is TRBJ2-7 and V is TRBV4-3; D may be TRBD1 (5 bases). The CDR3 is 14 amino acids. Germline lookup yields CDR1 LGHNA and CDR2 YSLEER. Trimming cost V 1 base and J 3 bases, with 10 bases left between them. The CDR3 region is CASSQGQSFYEQYF. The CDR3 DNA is TGCGCCAGCAGCCAAGGACAGTCATTCTACGAGCAGTACTTC.

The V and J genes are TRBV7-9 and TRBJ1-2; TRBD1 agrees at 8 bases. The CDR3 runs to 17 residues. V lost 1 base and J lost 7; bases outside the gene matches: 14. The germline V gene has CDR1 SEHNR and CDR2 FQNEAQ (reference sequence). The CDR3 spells CASSLGAGGLARGGYTF. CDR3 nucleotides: TGTGCCAGCAGCTTAGGGGCAGGGGGCCTCGCTAGAGGTGGCTACACCTTC.

The CDR3 DNA is TGTGCCAGCAGTTTATCGGCAGGGGGCGCTAACACTGAAGCTTTCTTT. Encoded protein: CASSLSAGGANTEAFF. V and J are TRBV28 and TRBJ1-1; 8 nucleotides match TRBD1. Unmatched junction bases numbered 6, after V lost 1 base and J lost 2 bases. The CDR3 runs 16 residues. Germline V lookup: CDR1 MDHEN, CDR2 SYDVKM.

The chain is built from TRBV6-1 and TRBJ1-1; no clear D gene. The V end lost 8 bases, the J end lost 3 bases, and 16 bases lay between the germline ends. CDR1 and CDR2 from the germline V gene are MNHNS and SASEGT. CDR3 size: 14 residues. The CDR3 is CASGRTSQDTEAFF. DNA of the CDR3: TGTGCCAGCGGGAGGACCTCGCAGGACACTGAAGCTTTCTTT.

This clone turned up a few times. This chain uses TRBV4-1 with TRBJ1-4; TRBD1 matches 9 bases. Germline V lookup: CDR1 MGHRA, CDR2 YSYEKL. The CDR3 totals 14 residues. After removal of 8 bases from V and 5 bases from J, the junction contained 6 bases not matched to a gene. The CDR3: CASSSGTGNEKLFF. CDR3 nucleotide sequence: TGCGCCAGCTCATCCGGGACAGGGAATGAAAAACTGTTTTTT.

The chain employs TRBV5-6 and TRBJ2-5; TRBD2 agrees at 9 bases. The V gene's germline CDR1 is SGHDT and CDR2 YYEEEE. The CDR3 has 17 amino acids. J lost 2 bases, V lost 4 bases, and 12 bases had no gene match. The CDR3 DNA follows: TGTGCCAGCAGCCCGGCGGCTAGCGGGGCTCTTCAAGAGACCCAGTACTTC. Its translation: CASSPAASGALQETQYF.

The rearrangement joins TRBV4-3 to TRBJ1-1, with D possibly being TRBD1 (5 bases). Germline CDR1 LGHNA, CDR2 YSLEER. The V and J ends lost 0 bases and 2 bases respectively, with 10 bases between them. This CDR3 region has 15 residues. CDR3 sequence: CASSQDWGGNTEAFF. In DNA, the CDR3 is TGCGCCAGCAGCCAAGATTGGGGGGGAAACACTGAAGCTTTCTTT.

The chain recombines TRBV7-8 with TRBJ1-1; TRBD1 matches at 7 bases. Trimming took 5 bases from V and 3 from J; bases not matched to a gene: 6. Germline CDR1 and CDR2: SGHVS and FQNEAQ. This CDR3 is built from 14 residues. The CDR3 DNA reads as TGTGCCAGCAGCCCACAGGGGTGGGACACTGAAGCTTTCTTT. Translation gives CASSPQGWDTEAFF.

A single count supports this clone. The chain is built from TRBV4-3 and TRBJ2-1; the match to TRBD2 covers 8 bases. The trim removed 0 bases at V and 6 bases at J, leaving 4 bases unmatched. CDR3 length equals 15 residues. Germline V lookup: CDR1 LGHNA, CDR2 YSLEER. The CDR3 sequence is CASSQDGLAGNEQFF. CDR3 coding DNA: TGCGCCAGCAGCCAAGATGGGCTAGCGGGCAATGAGCAGTTCTTC.

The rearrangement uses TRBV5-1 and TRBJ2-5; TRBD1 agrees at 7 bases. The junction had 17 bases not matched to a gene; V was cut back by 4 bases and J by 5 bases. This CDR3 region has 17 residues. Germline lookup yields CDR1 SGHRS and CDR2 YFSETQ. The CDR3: CASSPGPGTVDPETQYF. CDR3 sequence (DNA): TGCGCCAGCAGCCCGGGGCCGGGGACAGTCGACCCGGAGACCCAGTACTTC.

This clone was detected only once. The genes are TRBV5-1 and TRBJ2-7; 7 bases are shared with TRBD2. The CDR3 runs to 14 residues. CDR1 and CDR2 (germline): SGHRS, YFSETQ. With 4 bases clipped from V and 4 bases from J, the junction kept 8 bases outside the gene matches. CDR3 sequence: CASSPAGDPYEQYF. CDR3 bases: TGCGCCAGCAGCCCTGCGGGGGACCCTTACGAGCAGTACTTC.

CDR3 protein: CASSLGGDRGYQETQYF. CDR3 in DNA: TGTGCCAGCAGTTTAGGGGGGGACAGGGGTTACCAAGAGACCCAGTACTTC. The genes are TRBV28 and TRBJ2-5; 10 bases align to TRBD1. The trim removed 2 bases at V and 0 bases at J, leaving 6 bases unmatched. CDR3 length: 17 amino acids. CDR1 MDHEN and CDR2 SYDVKM come from the germline V gene. Full variable domain (outside the CDR3, taken from reference TRBV28 and TRBJ2-5): DVKVTQSSRYLVKRTGEKVFLECVQDMDHENMFWYRQDPGLGLRLIYFSYDVKMKEKGDIPEGYSVSREKKERFSLILESASTNQTSMYLCASSLGGDRGYQETQYFGPGTRLLVL.

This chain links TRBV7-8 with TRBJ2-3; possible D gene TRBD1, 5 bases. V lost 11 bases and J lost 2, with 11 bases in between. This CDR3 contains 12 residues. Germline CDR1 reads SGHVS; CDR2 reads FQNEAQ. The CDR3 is CAGAPYTDTQYF. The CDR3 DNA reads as TGTGCCGGGGCCCCGTACACAGATACGCAGTATTTT.

The CDR3 DNA is TGTGCCAGCAGCATAGACCGGAGCTCCTACAATGAGCAGTTCTTC. Translated: CASSIDRSSYNEQFF. This chain links TRBV11-1 with TRBJ2-1; D uncertain. Germline V gene lookup returns CDR1 SGHAT and CDR2 FQDESV (reference sequence). Trimming stripped 5 bases from V and 0 bases from J, with 11 bases between. The CDR3 is 15 amino acids.

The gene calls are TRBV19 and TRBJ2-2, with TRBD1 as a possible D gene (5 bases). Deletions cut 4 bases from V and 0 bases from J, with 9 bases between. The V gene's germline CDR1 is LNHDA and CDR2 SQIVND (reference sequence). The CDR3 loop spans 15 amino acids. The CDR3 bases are TGTGCCAGTAGTAAGGGGCTGGCGAACACCGGGGAGCTGTTTTTT. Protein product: CASSKGLANTGELFF.

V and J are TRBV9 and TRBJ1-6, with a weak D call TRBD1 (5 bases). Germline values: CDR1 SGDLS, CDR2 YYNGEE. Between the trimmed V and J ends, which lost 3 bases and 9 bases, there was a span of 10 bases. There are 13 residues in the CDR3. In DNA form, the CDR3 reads TGTGCCAGCAGCGCCAGGGTGGGTTCACCCCTCCACTTT. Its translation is CASSARVGSPLHF. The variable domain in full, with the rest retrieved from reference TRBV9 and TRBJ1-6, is DSGVTQTPKHLITATGQRVTLRCSPRSGDLSVYWYQQSLDQGLQFLIQYYNGEERAKGNILERFSAQQFPDLHSELNLSSLELGDSALYFCASSARVGSPLHFGNGTRLTVT.

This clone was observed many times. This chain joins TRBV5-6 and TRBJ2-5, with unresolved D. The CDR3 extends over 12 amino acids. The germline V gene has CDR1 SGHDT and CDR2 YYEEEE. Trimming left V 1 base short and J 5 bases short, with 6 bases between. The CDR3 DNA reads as TGTGCCAGCAGCTTGTTCGCGGAGACCCAGTACTTC. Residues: CASSLFAETQYF.

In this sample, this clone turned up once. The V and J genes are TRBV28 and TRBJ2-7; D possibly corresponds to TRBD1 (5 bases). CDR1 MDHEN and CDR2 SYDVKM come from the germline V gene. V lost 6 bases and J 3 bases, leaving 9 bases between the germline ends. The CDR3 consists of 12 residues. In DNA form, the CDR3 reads TGTGCCAGCAGCCAGACAGTCTACGAGCAGTACTTC. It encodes CASSQTVYEQYF.

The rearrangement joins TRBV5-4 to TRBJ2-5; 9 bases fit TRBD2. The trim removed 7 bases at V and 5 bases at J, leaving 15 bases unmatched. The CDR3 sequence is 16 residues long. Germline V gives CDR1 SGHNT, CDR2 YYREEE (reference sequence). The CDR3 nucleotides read TGTGCCAGCTCCACCGGGTTTGCTAGCGGGGACGAGACCCAGTACTTC. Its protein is CASSTGFASGDETQYF.

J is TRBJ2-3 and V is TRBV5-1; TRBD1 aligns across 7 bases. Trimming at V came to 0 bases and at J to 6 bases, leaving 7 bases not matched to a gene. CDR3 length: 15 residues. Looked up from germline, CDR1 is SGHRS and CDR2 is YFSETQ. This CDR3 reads CASSLAPQGEDTQYF. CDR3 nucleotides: TGCGCCAGCAGCTTGGCCCCCCAGGGGGAGGATACGCAGTATTTT. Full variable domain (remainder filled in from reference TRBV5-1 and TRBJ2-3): KAGVTQTPRYLIKTRGQQVTLSCSPISGHRSVSWYQQTPGQGLQFLFEYFSETQRNKGNFPGRFSGRQFSNSRSEMNVSTLELGDSALYLCASSLAPQGEDTQYFGPGTRLTVL.

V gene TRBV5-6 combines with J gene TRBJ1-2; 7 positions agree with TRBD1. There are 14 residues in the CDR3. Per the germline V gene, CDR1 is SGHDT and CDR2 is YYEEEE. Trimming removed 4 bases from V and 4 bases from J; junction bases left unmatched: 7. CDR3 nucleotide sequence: TGTGCCAGCAGCCAGAGACAGGGACTCTATGGCTACACCTTC. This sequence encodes CASSQRQGLYGYTF.

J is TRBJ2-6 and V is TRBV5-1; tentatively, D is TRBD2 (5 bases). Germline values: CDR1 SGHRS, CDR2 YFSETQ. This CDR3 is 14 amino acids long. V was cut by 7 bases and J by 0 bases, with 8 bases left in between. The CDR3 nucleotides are TGCGCCAGCGACGAGGGCTCTGGGGCCAACGTCCTGACTTTC. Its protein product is CASDEGSGANVLTF.

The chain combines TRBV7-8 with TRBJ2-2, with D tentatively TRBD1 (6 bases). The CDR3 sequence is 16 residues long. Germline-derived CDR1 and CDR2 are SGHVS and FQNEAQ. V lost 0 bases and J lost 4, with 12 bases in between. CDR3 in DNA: TGTGCCAGCAGCTTAGCGCACAGGGCAGGCACCGGGGAGCTGTTTTTT. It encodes CASSLAHRAGTGELFF.

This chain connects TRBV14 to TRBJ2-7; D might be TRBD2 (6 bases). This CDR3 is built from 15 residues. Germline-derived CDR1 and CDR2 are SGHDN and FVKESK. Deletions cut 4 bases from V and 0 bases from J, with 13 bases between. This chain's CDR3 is CASSPGTALSYEQYF. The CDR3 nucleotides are TGTGCCAGCAGCCCCGGGACTGCCCTCTCCTACGAGCAGTACTTC.

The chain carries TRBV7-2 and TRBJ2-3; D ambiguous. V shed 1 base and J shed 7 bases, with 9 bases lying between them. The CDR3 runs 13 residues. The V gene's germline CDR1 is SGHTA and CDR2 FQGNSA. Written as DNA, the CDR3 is TGTGCCAGCAGCTTAGAGCAGGCAAATACGCAGTATTTT. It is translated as CASSLEQANTQYF.

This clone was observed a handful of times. The CDR3 coding sequence is TGCGCCAGCAGCCACCTTACAGGGGACTCTGGAAACACCATATATTTT. The encoded protein is CASSHLTGDSGNTIYF. The chain recombines TRBV4-1 with TRBJ1-3; 7 bases align to TRBD1. J lost 0 bases, V lost 3 bases, and 5 bases had no gene match. The CDR3 is made up of 16 amino acids. CDR1 and CDR2 from the germline V gene are MGHRA and YSYEKL.